The subject of this entry is one T cell receptor (beta chain). Authors' processing steps: Nucleated cell number was recorded as an estimate derived from reference gene primer amplification. The repertoire was sequenced with immunoSEQ multiplex PCR; TCRdb's copy has only in-frame clones and lacks some. That table furnishes V, J and clone size, whereas the DNA furnished D and trimming. Of about half a million clones in the sample, roughly nine tenths are singletons; the top ten hold approximately 0.9%. One Seattle source followed patients from active infection through their disease course. This specimen belongs to a study of blood T cell repertoires in COVID-19. On the study more broadly: Acute and convalescent COVID-19 samples came from the United States, Italy and Spain. The cDNA or gDNA used as material had been derived from T cells, B-cell-depleted T cells, or PBMCs.

Deletions cut 5 bases from V and 3 bases from J, with 13 bases between. Germline V gene data show CDR1 as SGHNT and CDR2 as YYREEE (reference sequence). The CDR3 loop spans 14 amino acids. The sample comprised peripheral blood. This clonotype was sampled from a young man with COVID-19, enrolled during active disease. The J gene is TRBJ2-3, the V gene TRBV5-4; tentatively, D is TRBD1 (6 bases). CDR3 sequence (DNA): TGTGCCAGCAGTCTCAGGGGCAAGACAGATACGCAGTATTTT. The encoded protein is CASSLRGKTDTQYF.